The sequence of this T cell receptor beta chain was determined in a study of blood T cells in healthy people across ages. With 3 bases clipped from V and 5 bases from J, the junction kept 7 bases outside the gene matches. The CDR3 runs to 14 residues. Germline V gene lookup returns CDR1 SGHRS and CDR2 YFSETQ. A second PCR of roughly 7 to 11 cycles used a sample-barcoded 5' primer and a J-beta primer mix. Each CDR3 protein gets one entry after TCRdb re-called the 5' RACE reads with MiXCR. The sample consists of 920,000 or so distinct CDR3 sequences, 40% to 45% of them appearing once. This clonotype was detected a few times.

The chain uses TRBV5-1 and TRBJ2-5, with TRBD1 matching over 7 bases. This receptor was identified in a woman aged 60 to 75 in good health. Sequences were obtained from blood. The CDR3 region is CASSWTGFTETQYF. As DNA, the CDR3 is TGCGCCAGCAGCTGGACAGGTTTCACGGAGACCCAGTACTTC.